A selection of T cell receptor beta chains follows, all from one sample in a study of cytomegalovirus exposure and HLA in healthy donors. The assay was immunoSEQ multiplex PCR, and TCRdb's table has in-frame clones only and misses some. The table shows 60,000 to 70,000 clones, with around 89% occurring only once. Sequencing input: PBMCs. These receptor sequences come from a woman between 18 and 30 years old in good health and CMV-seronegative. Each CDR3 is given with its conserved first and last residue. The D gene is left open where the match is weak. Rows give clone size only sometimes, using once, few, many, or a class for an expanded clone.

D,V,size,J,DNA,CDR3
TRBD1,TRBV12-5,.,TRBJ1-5,TGTGCTAGTGGTTTGGTACTGCAGACAGGGAATAGCAATCAGCCCCAGCATTTT,CASGLVLQTGNSNQPQHF
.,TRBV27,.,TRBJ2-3,TGTGCCAGCAGTTTCTACAGGGAAGATACGCAGTATTTT,CASSFYREDTQYF
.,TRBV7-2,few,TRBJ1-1,TGTGCCAGCAGCTTAGGGGGGGGGCTGAACACTGAAGCTTTCTTT,CASSLGGGLNTEAFF
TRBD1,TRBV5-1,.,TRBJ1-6,TGCGCCAGCAGCTTGTTAGGACAGGAGAATTCACCCCTCCACTTT,CASSLLGQENSPLHF
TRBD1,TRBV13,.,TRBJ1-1,TGTGCCAGCAGCTCCCCGGGACAGGGTAATACTGAAGCTTTCTTT,CASSSPGQGNTEAFF
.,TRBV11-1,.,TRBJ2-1,TGTGCCAGCAGCTTAACCAGGGGATCTGAGCAGTTCTTC,CASSLTRGSEQFF
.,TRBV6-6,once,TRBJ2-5,TGTGCCAGCAGTGTATCCGCTGGGGGGCAAGAGACCCAGTACTTC,CASSVSAGGQETQYF
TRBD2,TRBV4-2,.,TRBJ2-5,TGTGCCAGCAGCCAAGCCGGGACTAGCGGTCAAGAGACCCAGTACTTC,CASSQAGTSGQETQYF
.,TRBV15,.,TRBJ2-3,TGTGCCACCAGCAACGTTCGAGAGGGCACAGATACGCAGTATTTT,CATSNVREGTDTQYF
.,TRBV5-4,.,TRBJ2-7,TGTGCCAGCAGCAACTACGAGACAGTAGAGTACTTC,CASSNYETVEYF
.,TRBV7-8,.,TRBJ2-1,TGTGCCAGCAGCTTTCGGGAGTCCCAGGTCTTC,CASSFRESQVF
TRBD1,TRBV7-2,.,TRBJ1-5,TGTGCCAGCAGCAGACAGGGAAATCAGCCCCAGCATTTT,CASSRQGNQPQHF
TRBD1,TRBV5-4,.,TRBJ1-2,TGTGCCAGCAGCACACAGACAGGGGAGGGCTATGGCTACACCTTC,CASSTQTGEGYGYTF
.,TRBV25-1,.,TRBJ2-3,TGTGCCAGCAGTCGGGACTCTCCTGTTGATACGCAGTATTTT,CASSRDSPVDTQYF
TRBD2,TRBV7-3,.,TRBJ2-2,TGTGCCAGCAGCTCGGGCTCTGGGGGGGCGAACACCGGGGAGCTGTTTTTT,CASSSGSGGANTGELFF
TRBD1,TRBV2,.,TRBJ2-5,TGTGCCAGCAGTGACCGACGACAGGGGATGGAGACCCAGTACTTC,CASSDRRQGMETQYF
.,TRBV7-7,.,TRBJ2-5,TGTGCTAGCAGCTTAGCGGGGACAGGGGAGACCCAGTACTTC,CASSLAGTGETQYF
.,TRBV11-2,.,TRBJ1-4,TGTGCCAGCAGACCAGGGGCTGCAACTAATGAAAAACTGTTTTTT,CASRPGAATNEKLFF
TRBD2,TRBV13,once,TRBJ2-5,TGTGCCAGCAGCTACGGACTAGCGGGGGAGCAAGAGACCCAGTACTTC,CASSYGLAGEQETQYF
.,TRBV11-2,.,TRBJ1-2,TGTGCCAGCAGCTTAGTCGGGTACGCCGGCGACTACACCTTC,CASSLVGYAGDYTF
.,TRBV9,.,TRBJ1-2,TGTGCCAGCAGCCCACGCGTTTTTGTACCATCTAACTATGGCTACACCTTC,CASSPRVFVPSNYGYTF
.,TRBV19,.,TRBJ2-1,TGTGCCAGTAGTATAGATGGCGGATCGCAGTTCTTC,CASSIDGGSQFF
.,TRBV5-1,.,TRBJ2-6,TGCGCCAGCAGCCAGACAGGCCGAACCTCTGGGGCCAACGTCCTGACTTTC,CASSQTGRTSGANVLTF
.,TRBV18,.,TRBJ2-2,TGTGCCAGCTCACCAGCGAGGTTAAGTCGGGGAAACACCGGGGAGCTGTTTTTT,CASSPARLSRGNTGELFF
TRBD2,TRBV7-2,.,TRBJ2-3,TGTGCCAGCAGCTTAATCCCTAGCGGGAGCGGTGATACGCAGTATTTT,CASSLIPSGSGDTQYF
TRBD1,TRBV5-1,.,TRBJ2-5,TGCGCCAGCAGACGGGACAGGGAAGAGACCCAGTACTTC,CASRRDREETQYF